A single sample is the source of the 32 T cell receptor beta chains below, sequenced in a study of human T cells and chemical hapten exposure (TCRdb year 2021). The time point label for this specimen denotes: pre-sensitization, week 0. What the treatment or condition label conveys for this sample: therapeutic diphenylcyclopropenone sensitization with weekly scalp DPC. To prepare the library, RACE was applied. The sequencer was a NextSeq 500. The public reads were quality trimmed at Q25 with fastp and then assembled into clones with MiXCR by TCRdb, keeping productive beta chains. Identical CDR3 proteins give one entry, which carries the most common genes and DNA. This sample lists under 400,000 distinct CDR3 sequences; roughly 5.3% were detected once. About 2.5% of the sample belongs to the ten largest clones. This specimen was whole blood, taken in connection with sensitization to the hapten diphenylcyclopropenone (DPC). These TCRs come from a woman aged 45 to 65 with alopecia areata. Some clones in this sample may be carry-over from other donors' samples.

This clonotype was found many times. The gene calls are TRBV13 and TRBJ2-1; 10 nucleotides align to TRBD2. The CDR3 has 17 amino acids. Germline V gene lookup returns CDR1 PRHDT and CDR2 FYEKMQ (reference sequence). V shed 5 bases and J 0 bases; nucleotides not matched to a gene: 7. CDR3 bases: TGTGCCAGCAGCCTAATAACTAGCGGGATCTCCTACAATGAGCAGTTCTTC. As protein: CASSLITSGISYNEQFF.

This chain joins TRBV6-1 and TRBJ1-5, with no clear D. There are 15 residues in the CDR3. The V gene's germline CDR1 is MNHNS and CDR2 SASEGT. With 2 bases removed from V and 5 bases from J, the gap between germline ends came to 13 bases. For the CDR3, the DNA is TGTGCCAGCAGTGAAATTAATCAGCTGGATCAGCCCCAGCATTTT. Amino acids: CASSEINQLDQPQHF.

This clonotype was detected only a few times. The rearrangement uses TRBV27 and TRBJ2-2; TRBD1 matches 9 bases. The CDR3 has 17 residues. Germline V gene sequence: CDR1 MNHEY, CDR2 SMNVEV (reference sequence). V lost 0 bases and J lost 2; bases outside the gene matches: 4. This CDR3 is CASSLSNRGLNTGELFF. The CDR3 coding sequence is TGTGCCAGCAGTTTATCCAACAGGGGGCTCAACACCGGGGAGCTGTTTTTT.

With respect to this clonotype: A single base separates this from a much larger clone, so it may be a read error. This chain uses TRBV6-1 with TRBJ1-1; D ambiguous. Germline V lookup: CDR1 MNHNS, CDR2 SASEGT. CDR3 length: 11 residues. CDR3 coding DNA: TGTGCCAGCAGATCAAACAGTGAAGCTTTCTTT. This gives the protein CASRSNSEAFF.

This clonotype was recorded at least ten times. The rearrangement uses TRBV12-3 or TRBV12-4 and TRBJ2-1; D possibly corresponds to TRBD1 (6 bases). V was trimmed by 7 bases and J by 9 bases, leaving 22 bases between them. The CDR3 covers 15 residues. The DNA for the CDR3 is TGTGCCAGCACCCTAGAACTAGGGGGAAGGGGTGAGCAGTTCTTC. Translation: CASTLELGGRGEQFF.

This chain uses TRBV12-3 or TRBV12-4 with TRBJ1-1; 7 bases match TRBD1. The CDR3 is made up of 15 amino acids. The V segment lost 10 bases and the J segment 4 bases; nucleotides outside the gene matches: 15. The CDR3: CATHPRQGGATEAFF. CDR3 nucleotides: TGTGCCACTCATCCTAGACAGGGAGGGGCCACTGAAGCTTTCTTT.

This clonotype was picked up many times. This chain uses TRBV6-2 or TRBV6-3 with TRBJ2-3; D gene unclear. CDR3 size: 15 residues. The V and J ends lost 5 bases and 6 bases respectively, with 18 bases between them. Germline CDR1 and CDR2: MNHEY and SVGEGT. The CDR3 bases are TGTGCCAGCAGTCCCTCTCCCGGCCCTCGGGATACGCAGTATTTT. Translation: CASSPSPGPRDTQYF.

DNA of the CDR3: TGCAGCGTTGACGGTCAGGGTCTTACAGATACGCAGTATTTT. It specifies CSVDGQGLTDTQYF. This sequence joins TRBV29-1 and TRBJ2-3; tentatively, D is TRBD1 (5 bases). CDR3 size: 14 residues. V was shortened by 3 bases and J by 3 bases, with 13 bases between the two germline ends. Germline V CDR1 and CDR2: SQVTM, ANQGSEA.

The chain combines TRBV29-1 with TRBJ1-1; D is perhaps TRBD1 (5 bases). The CDR3 covers 12 residues. Trimming cost V 6 bases and J 5 bases, with 13 bases left between them. CDR1 and CDR2 (germline): SQVTM, ANQGSEA. This CDR3 reads CSVPGGETEAFF. Here the CDR3 DNA reads TGCAGCGTCCCCGGGGGGGAGACTGAAGCTTTCTTT.

This clonotype was seen at least ten times. The genes are TRBV29-1 and TRBJ1-1; no reliable D call. CDR1 and CDR2 from the germline V gene are SQVTM and ANQGSEA. The germline V and J ends were trimmed by 3 bases and 1 base, with 9 bases remaining between them. The CDR3 runs to 13 residues. The CDR3 DNA follows: TGCAGCGTTGAGCGGCAGCAGAACACTGAAGCTTTCTTT. It is translated as CSVERQQNTEAFF.

The sample holds many counts of this clonotype. The genes are TRBV9 and TRBJ2-7; 10 nucleotides line up with TRBD1. CDR3 length: 16 amino acids. V shed 4 bases, J shed 5 bases, and the junction held 12 bases outside the gene matches. Germline CDR1 is SGDLS and CDR2 is YYNGEE. The chain's CDR3 is CASSTPGTGEGNEQYF. Written as DNA, the CDR3 is TGTGCCAGCAGCACCCCCGGGACAGGGGAGGGGAACGAGCAGTACTTC.

In this sample, this clonotype turned up a few times. This sequence joins TRBV7-8 and TRBJ2-1, with 11 bases identical to TRBD2. Germline-derived CDR1 and CDR2 are SGHVS and FQNEAQ. This CDR3 is 21 amino acids long. With V trimmed by 0 bases and J by 0 bases, 13 bases remained unmatched. The chain's CDR3 is CASSLALGLAGGALSYNEQFF. As DNA, the CDR3 is TGTGCCAGCAGCTTAGCGCTAGGGCTAGCGGGAGGTGCCCTCTCCTACAATGAGCAGTTCTTC.

The table lists this clonotype with many counts. The gene calls are TRBV5-1 and TRBJ2-7; D unclear. The germline V and J ends were trimmed by 2 bases and 6 bases, with 12 bases remaining between them. The germline V gene has CDR1 SGHRS and CDR2 YFSETQ. The CDR3 is made up of 13 amino acids. The CDR3 protein is CASSFQDLSEQYF. The CDR3 nucleotides are TGCGCCAGCAGCTTCCAGGATCTTTCCGAGCAGTACTTC.

The chain couples TRBV10-3 to TRBJ2-3; TRBD1 agrees at 9 bases. Trimming took 9 bases from V and 3 from J; bases not matched to a gene: 4. Germline values: CDR1 ENHRY, CDR2 SYGVKD. There are 13 residues in the CDR3. DNA of the CDR3: TGTGCCATTAGGGACAGGGAGACAGATACGCAGTATTTT. Its translation is CAIRDRETDTQYF.

This clonotype was seen ten or more times. The rearrangement joins TRBV6-2 or TRBV6-3 to TRBJ1-2, with D perhaps TRBD1 (5 bases). This CDR3 region has 15 residues. Germline loops: CDR1 MNHEY, CDR2 SVGEGT. Trimming shortened V by 7 bases and J by 7 bases, and 22 bases separated the two germline ends. The CDR3: CASTRWSAGRIGYTF. The CDR3 DNA sequence: TGTGCCAGCACCCGCTGGTCGGCAGGGAGGATTGGCTACACCTTC.

This clonotype was seen only a few times. The chain combines TRBV18 with TRBJ1-4, with unresolved D. This CDR3 has 15 residues. The V gene's germline CDR1 is KGHSH and CDR2 LQKENI. V lost 3 bases and J lost 0, with 8 bases in between. The CDR3 DNA reads TGTGCCAGCTCACCCGGTTTTGCAACTAATGAAAAACTGTTTTTT. Encoded protein: CASSPGFATNEKLFF.

This clonotype was found many times. The chain links TRBV20-1 to TRBJ2-7; TRBD2 aligns across 9 bases. CDR1 and CDR2 (germline): DFQATT, SNEGSKA (reference sequence). With V trimmed by 3 bases and J by 1 base, 1 base remained unmatched. The CDR3 loop spans 13 amino acids. The CDR3 protein is CSARTSGSYEQYF. The CDR3, as DNA: TGCAGTGCTAGGACTAGCGGATCCTACGAGCAGTACTTC.

This clonotype showed up many times. The chain has TRBV29-1 and TRBJ2-6, with no clear D. V was cut by 0 bases and J by 4 bases, with 7 bases left in between. This CDR3 spans 14 amino acids. CDR1 SQVTM and CDR2 ANQGSEA come from the germline V gene. This chain's CDR3 is CSVEDSTGANVLTF. DNA for the CDR3: TGCAGCGTTGAAGACAGTACCGGGGCCAACGTCCTGACTTTC.

This clonotype was detected ten times or more. The chain recombines TRBV12-5 with TRBJ2-3; D is undetermined. CDR3 size: 11 residues. Germline V gene data show CDR1 as LGHNT and CDR2 as FRNRAP. The V gene lost 3 bases and the J gene lost 5 bases, with 3 bases spanning the gap. This CDR3 reads CASGLGDTQYF. For the CDR3, the DNA is TGTGCTAGTGGTTTAGGAGATACGCAGTATTTT. The whole variable domain, filled in from reference TRBV12-5 and TRBJ2-3, reads DARVTQTPRHKVTEMGQEVTMRCQPILGHNTVFWYRQTMMQGLELLAYFRNRAPLDDSGMPKDRFSAEMPDATLATLKIQPSEPRDSAVYFCASGLGDTQYFGPGTRLTVL.

This clonotype has more than one count but fewer than ten. The rearrangement joins TRBV25-1 to TRBJ1-2; TRBD1 matches at 7 bases. CDR1 is MGHDK, CDR2 SYGVNS, per germline. The CDR3 has 14 amino acids. The V segment lost 6 bases and the J segment 7 bases; nucleotides outside the gene matches: 11. The CDR3 reads CASRRGGQPFGYTF. CDR3 bases: TGTGCCAGCAGGAGGGGGGGACAGCCCTTTGGCTACACCTTC.

This clonotype showed up many times. The chain's CDR3 is CASSLAGVRDEQYF. The CDR3 DNA is TGTGCCAGCAGTTTGGCGGGAGTCAGGGACGAGCAGTACTTC. J is TRBJ2-7 and V is TRBV12-3 or TRBV12-4; 7 nucleotides agree with TRBD2. Unmatched junction bases numbered 7, after V lost 3 bases and J lost 5 bases. The CDR3 consists of 14 residues.

In its sample, this clonotype was seen a few times. The J gene is TRBJ1-1, the V gene TRBV6-5; D possibly corresponds to TRBD1 (6 bases). Trimming removed 0 bases from V and 5 bases from J, with 10 bases in between. Germline V gene lookup returns CDR1 MNHEY and CDR2 SVGAGI. The CDR3 length is 14 residues. CDR3 loop: CASSYSLQGTEAFF. Here the CDR3 DNA reads TGTGCCAGCAGTTACTCTTTACAGGGTACTGAAGCTTTCTTT.

Ten or more counts support this clonotype. The V call is TRBV6-2 or TRBV6-3, the J call TRBJ2-2, with 7 bases fitting TRBD2. Germline V gene lookup returns CDR1 MNHEY and CDR2 SVGEGT. The junction had 10 bases not matched to a gene; V was cut back by 2 bases and J by 4 bases. This CDR3 contains 17 residues. The CDR3 reads CASSYPRGTMTTGELFF. The CDR3 nucleotides read TGTGCCAGCAGTTACCCAAGAGGGACTATGACCACCGGGGAGCTGTTTTTT.

In this sample, this clonotype turned up a few times. This sequence joins TRBV7-2 and TRBJ2-2; 8 positions agree with TRBD2. The CDR3 is 16 amino acids. Trimming took 2 bases from V and 4 from J; bases not matched to a gene: 6. The germline V gene has CDR1 SGHTA and CDR2 FQGNSA. CDR3 nucleotides: TGTGCCAGCAGCTTAACTAGCGGCGGAATCACCGGGGAGCTGTTTTTT. Its translation: CASSLTSGGITGELFF. Drawing the rest from reference TRBV7-2 and TRBJ2-2, the complete variable domain is GAGVSQSPSNKVTEKGKDVELRCDPISGHTALYWYRQSLGQGLEFLIYFQGNSAPDKSGLPSDRFSAERTGGSVSTLTIQRTQQEDSAVYLCASSLTSGGITGELFFGEGSRLTVL.

This clonotype has a handful of counts. The V and J genes are TRBV6-1 and TRBJ1-4; D remains ambiguous. Per germline, CDR1 MNHNS and CDR2 SASEGT. This CDR3 is built from 12 residues. The V end was cut by 2 bases, the J end by 8 bases, with 6 bases between. The CDR3 reads CASSESEEKLFF. The DNA of the CDR3 is TGTGCCAGCAGTGAATCAGAGGAAAAACTGTTTTTT.

This clonotype was seen a few times. The CDR3 here is CSAALGRFTDTQYF. CDR3 sequence (DNA): TGCAGTGCAGCCCTAGGCAGGTTCACAGATACGCAGTATTTT. The rearrangement joins TRBV20-1 to TRBJ2-3, with D uncertain. Looked up from germline, CDR1 is DFQATT and CDR2 is SNEGSKA (reference sequence). V gave up 6 bases and J gave up 2 bases, with 15 bases separating them. This CDR3 comprises 14 residues.

This clonotype has only a few counts. The genes are TRBV4-1 and TRBJ2-1, with D unclear. V shed 4 bases and J shed 4 bases, with 8 bases lying between them. Germline loops: CDR1 MGHRA, CDR2 YSYEKL. The CDR3 loop spans 13 amino acids. CDR3 amino acids: CASSPYNYNEQFF. CDR3 DNA sequence: TGCGCCAGCAGCCCCTATAATTACAATGAGCAGTTCTTC.

At least ten counts were recorded for this clonotype. V is TRBV27 and J is TRBJ1-5; unclear D gene. The CDR3 has 16 amino acids. The germline V gene has CDR1 MNHEY and CDR2 SMNVEV (reference sequence). Between the trimmed V and J ends, which lost 3 bases and 0 bases, there was a span of 12 bases. The CDR3 DNA sequence: TGTGCCAGCAGTTTCGGCGGCAGATATAGCAATCAGCCCCAGCATTTT. Its protein is CASSFGGRYSNQPQHF.

V usage is TRBV9 and J usage is TRBJ2-3; maybe TRBD1 (6 bases). This CDR3 contains 14 residues. Germline CDR1 reads SGDLS; CDR2 reads YYNGEE. Trimming stripped 2 bases from V and 4 bases from J, with 11 bases between. CDR3 amino acids: CASSVQGRADTQYF. Here the CDR3 DNA reads TGTGCCAGCAGCGTTCAGGGGCGGGCAGATACGCAGTATTTT. Full variable domain (outside the CDR3, taken from reference TRBV9 and TRBJ2-3): DSGVTQTPKHLITATGQRVTLRCSPRSGDLSVYWYQQSLDQGLQFLIQYYNGEERAKGNILERFSAQQFPDLHSELNLSSLELGDSALYFCASSVQGRADTQYFGPGTRLTVL.

The chain employs TRBV7-2 and TRBJ2-5; TRBD2 agrees at 12 bases. The CDR3 length is 17 residues. Germline V gene lookup returns CDR1 SGHTA and CDR2 FQGNSA. After removal of 1 base from V and 5 bases from J, the junction contained 8 bases not matched to a gene. In nucleotides, the CDR3 is TGTGCCAGCAGCTTAGAGGGACTAGCGGGTCTGGCGGAGACCCAGTACTTC. Protein product: CASSLEGLAGLAETQYF.

For this clonotype: This may arise from a read error, as a much more abundant clone is one base away. This chain joins TRBV5-1 and TRBJ2-5; 10 bases agree with TRBD1. The length of the CDR3 is 18 residues. V lost 7 bases and J lost 1; bases outside the gene matches: 16. Per germline, CDR1 SGHRS and CDR2 YFSETQ. CDR3 in DNA: TGCGCCAGCGGACAGGGGACAGGGGACTTACGGTCCCAAGAGACCCAGTACTTC. It encodes CASGQGTGDLRSQETQYF.

A few counts support this clonotype. V and J are TRBV19 and TRBJ2-1, with a weak D call TRBD1 (7 bases). The germline V and J ends were trimmed by 5 bases and 7 bases, with 21 bases remaining between them. In germline, CDR1 is LNHDA, CDR2 SQIVND (reference sequence). CDR3 length: 16 amino acids. CDR3 DNA: TGTGCCAGTAGTCCTCAGGGGGGAATCATAGCAAATGAGCAGTTCTTC. Its protein is CASSPQGGIIANEQFF.